A selection of T cell receptor beta chains follows, all from one sample in a study of cytomegalovirus exposure and HLA in healthy donors. Some clones are missing from TCRdb's copy, which holds only in-frame ones; the method was immunoSEQ multiplex PCR. This sample has under 150,000 clones, with around four fifths found just once. Sequencing used PBMCs. The receptor source for this set is a boy younger than 10 in good health and CMV-seronegative. The CDR3 runs from the conserved cysteine through the conserved F or W. Each record gives: V gene, J gene, CDR3 protein.

>TRBV7-3|TRBJ2-5
CASSLNPRQETQYF
>TRBV7-9|TRBJ2-2
CASSPPTGVTGELFF
>TRBV11-2|TRBJ2-5
CASSRIPAVQETQYF
>TRBV11-3|TRBJ2-2
CASSLVLAGSNTGELFF
>TRBV5-4|TRBJ2-5
CASRYGQGRETQYF
>TRBV19|TRBJ2-3
CASRRQGALGSADTQYF
>TRBV30|TRBJ1-5
CAWSGTGVGNQPQHF
>TRBV5-8|TRBJ1-4
CASSPGQGSALDEKLFF
>TRBV5-4|TRBJ2-3
CASSSGRALPDTQYF
>TRBV29-1|TRBJ2-2
CSVRQGTDTGELFF
>TRBV19|TRBJ2-3
CASESSGTDTQYF
>TRBV27|TRBJ1-1
CASSPDRGPGTEAFF
>TRBV15|TRBJ2-3
CATSRQISGTGVQDTQYF
>TRBV19|TRBJ1-4
CASNRGRTYNEKLFF
>TRBV9|TRBJ1-2
CASSVAVGVRGYTF
>TRBV7-3|TRBJ1-2
CASSPHGGDYGYTF
>TRBV18|TRBJ1-2
CASSPGTGTYGYTF
>TRBV27|TRBJ2-1
CASSPYLPLLYNEQFF
>TRBV29-1|TRBJ1-2
CSVAGRGGGGYTF
>TRBV5-5|TRBJ1-1
CASSPRQGTNTEAFF
>TRBV28|TRBJ1-4
CASSAQDTFNEKLFF
>TRBV5-8|TRBJ1-4
CASSLTGAVNEKLFF
>TRBV7-2|TRBJ2-1
CASSPGLGAWGEQFF
>TRBV5-6|TRBJ1-2
CASSLIRLAGASYTF
>TRBV5-1|-
CASSRIPGVTYEQYF
>TRBV7-6|TRBJ1-5
CASSASDWNSNQPQHF
>TRBV18|TRBJ2-1
CASSISQGTYNEQFF
>TRBV5-1|TRBJ2-1
CASSLATPPVDEQFF
>TRBV7-3|TRBJ2-3
CASSLTREDTQYF
>TRBV7-7|TRBJ1-6
CASSTRGLKGNNSPLHF
>TRBV4-3|TRBJ2-1
CASSQVTGGYNEQFF
>TRBV19|TRBJ2-3
CASSIRGSPPSTDTQYF
>TRBV5-1|TRBJ2-1
CASSPTSGSYNEQFF
>TRBV30|TRBJ2-5
CAWRGQGFGETQYF
>TRBV10-2|TRBJ2-1
CASSQTGPDNEQFF
>TRBV7-9|TRBJ1-3
CSSSLGGVTDSSGNTIYF
>TRBV7-2|TRBJ2-3
CASSRDYLSTDTQYF
>TRBV9|TRBJ2-3
CASSRSGSTDTQYF
>TRBV13|TRBJ2-6
CASSPRRTGWSSGANVLTF
>TRBV7-8|TRBJ2-7
CASSPASARYEQYF